The sequence of this TCR beta chain was determined in a study of blood T cell repertoires in COVID-19. Study summary: COVID-19 samples collected from the United States, Italy and Spain covered acute and convalescent phases. T cells, B-cell-depleted T cells, or PBMCs provided the cDNA or gDNA that served as material.

CDR1 and CDR2 from the germline V gene are PRHDT and FYEKMQ (reference sequence). V lost 0 bases and J lost 7; bases outside the gene matches: 8. The length of the CDR3 is 17 residues. Seattle researchers signed up patients amid active infection and tracked them longitudinally. Authors' analysis steps: Reference gene primer amplification gave nucleated cell count estimates. Method: immunoSEQ multiplex PCR; TCRdb's copy keeps in-frame clones and lacks some. D and trimming come from the DNA, and the V and J calls and clone size come from that table. The sample includes some 400,000 clones, 87% seen only once; the top ten take under 3%.

The material sequenced was peripheral blood. The TCR originated in a woman aged 55-70 years with COVID-19, enrolled during active disease. The chain employs TRBV13 and TRBJ2-5, with 13 bases matching TRBD2. The CDR3 DNA follows: TGTGCCAGCAGCTTAGGCCGGACTAGCGGGGGTAAGGTGACCCAGTACTTC. It codes for CASSLGRTSGGKVTQYF.